Included here is one T cell receptor (beta chain) sequence, with context. Its antigen is currently not known. Base qualities are not at hand, and no much larger clone is one base apart. This entry is derived from a study of T cell repertoires and leukemia-associated antigens (dated by TCRdb to the late 2010s). Looking at the study overall: About 5.1 to 7 million read pairs and roughly 3.3 to 5.0 million effective reads were obtained per sample, with roughly 16 million effective reads obtained overall.

Findings and caveats that apply to the study as a whole: Antigen specificity and function of the expanded clones were not tested directly and required further investigation. Across the four groups, there were no significant differences in the numbers of Vbeta genes (approximately 60), Jbeta genes (approximately 15), VDJ rearrangements, or unique CDR3s.

Total RNA was extracted from the cultured T cells using TRIzol reagent. TCRbeta libraries were amplified from RNA using 5' rapid amplification of cDNA ends (5'RACE). Library concentration and integrity were checked with Qubit, an Agilent instrument, and quantitative PCR before sequencing. Sequencing of qualified libraries was performed on Illumina HiSeq or MiSeq by a commercial service provider. Concerning the study's data processing: TCR sequences in each sample were identified with MiXCR version 1.8.2. Qualified clones required a CDR3 longer than four amino acids, an in-frame nucleotide length, and no stop codon. A read containing the complete CDR3 structure was defined as an effective read. Expanded clones were validated by RT-PCR with 24 Vbeta primers, GeneScan spectratyping, and Sanger sequencing. The public reads were reanalyzed by TCRdb: fastp trimming at Q25, MiXCR alignment, in-frame beta chains only. Every entry covers one CDR3 protein and lists the most common genes and DNA from its rows. The V and J calls and clone size come from TCRdb's table, not from the authors' own analysis. This sample lists 11,000 to 15,000 distinct CDR3 sequences; roughly 40% were detected once. Clones ranked in the top ten supply around 9% of the sample.

CD3+ T cells were first rested overnight at 2.5 million to 3 million cells/mL in RPMI 1640 without fetal bovine serum. MACS immunomagnetic beads were used, per the manufacturer's instructions, to isolate CD3+ T cells from PBMCs. The clonotype was recovered from a female donor in good health. What was sequenced was CD3+ T cells sorted from blood and cultured.

CDR3 region: CASSRDSINQPQHF. The nucleotides are TGTGCCAGCAGCCGTGACAGTATCAATCAGCCCCAGCATTTT. The V and J genes are TRBV12-3 or TRBV12-4 and TRBJ1-5, with TRBD1 tentatively as D gene (5 bases match). The CDR3 covers 14 residues, taking in both the cysteine and the phenylalanine. The retained sequence is limited to the CDR3, 42 bases, with the frame set at the first base. V drops 6 bases and J drops 3 bases, leaving 12 bases in between.